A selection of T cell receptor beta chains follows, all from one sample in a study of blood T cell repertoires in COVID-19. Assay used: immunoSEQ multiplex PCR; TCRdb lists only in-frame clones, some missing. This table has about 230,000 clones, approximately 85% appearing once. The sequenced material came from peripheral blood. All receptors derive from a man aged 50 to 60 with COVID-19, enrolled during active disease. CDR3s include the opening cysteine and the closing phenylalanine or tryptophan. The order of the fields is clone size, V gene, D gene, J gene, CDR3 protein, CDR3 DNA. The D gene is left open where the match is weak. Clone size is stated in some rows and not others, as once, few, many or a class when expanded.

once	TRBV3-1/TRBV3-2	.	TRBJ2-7	CASSQDIPTREQYF	TGTGCCAGCAGCCAAGATATTCCCACCAGGGAGCAGTACTTC
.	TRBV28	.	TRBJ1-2	CASSFNEGWVYGYTF	TGTGCCAGCAGTTTTAACGAGGGATGGGTCTATGGCTACACCTTC
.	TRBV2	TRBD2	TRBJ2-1	CAAGPGGKNEQFF	TGTGCCGCGGGACCCGGGGGGAAGAATGAGCAGTTCTTC
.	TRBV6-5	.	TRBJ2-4	CASSYSPRVSNIQYF	TGTGCCAGCAGTTACTCACCCAGGGTTTCAAACATTCAGTACTTC
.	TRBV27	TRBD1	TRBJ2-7	CASSFGTGISYEQYF	TGTGCCAGCAGTTTTGGGACAGGGATCTCCTACGAGCAGTACTTC
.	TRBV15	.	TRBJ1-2	CATSSFQGLGYGYTF	TGTGCCACCAGCAGCTTTCAGGGGTTGGGCTATGGCTACACCTTC
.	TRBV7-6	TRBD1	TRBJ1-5	CASSLGTGVNQPQHF	TGTGCCAGCAGCTTGGGGACAGGAGTCAATCAGCCCCAGCATTTT
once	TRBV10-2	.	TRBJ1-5	CASSELQGLQPQHF	TGCGCCAGCAGTGAGTTACAGGGTCTACAGCCCCAGCATTTT
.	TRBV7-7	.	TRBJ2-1	CASSLGDTNEQFF	TGTGCTAGCAGCTTAGGAGACACCAATGAGCAGTTCTTC
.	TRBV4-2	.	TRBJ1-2	CASSQDPGQGYNYGYTF	TGTGCCAGCAGCCAAGATCCGGGTCAGGGCTACAACTATGGCTACACCTTC
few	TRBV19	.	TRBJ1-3	CASSRGSGNTIYF	TGTGCCAGTAGTAGAGGGTCTGGAAACACCATATATTTT
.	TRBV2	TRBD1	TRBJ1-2	CASSESTGQGGYTF	TGTGCCAGCAGTGAATCGACAGGGCAGGGCGGCTACACCTTC
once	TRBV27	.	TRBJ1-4	CASSLSAATNEKLFF	TGTGCCAGCAGTTTATCGGCAGCAACTAATGAAAAACTGTTTTTT
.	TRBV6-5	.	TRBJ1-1	CASSYSMAVNTEAFF	TGTGCCAGCAGTTACTCGATGGCAGTGAACACTGAAGCTTTCTTT
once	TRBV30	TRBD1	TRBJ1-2	CAWGDRGYYGYTF	TGTGCCTGGGGGGACAGAGGGTACTATGGCTACACCTTC
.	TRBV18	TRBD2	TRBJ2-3	CASSPGLEDTQYF	TGTGCCAGCTCACCCGGACTAGAAGATACGCAGTATTTT
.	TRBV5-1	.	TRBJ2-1	CASSVDSPSYNEQFF	TGCGCCAGCAGCGTCGACAGCCCGTCCTACAATGAGCAGTTCTTC
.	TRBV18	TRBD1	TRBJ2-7	CASSPPGQGAHEQYF	TGTGCCAGCTCACCACCGGGACAGGGGGCCCACGAGCAGTACTTC
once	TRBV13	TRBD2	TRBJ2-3	CASSSRTSGFTDTQYF	TGTGCCAGCAGCTCCAGGACTAGCGGATTCACAGATACGCAGTATTTT
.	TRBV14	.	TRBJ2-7	CASSPRNRDYEQYF	TGTGCCAGCAGCCCCCGAAACAGGGATTACGAGCAGTACTTC
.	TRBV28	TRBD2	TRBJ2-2	CASSPGGSSTGELFF	TGTGCCAGCAGCCCGGGGGGGTCGTCCACCGGGGAGCTGTTTTTT
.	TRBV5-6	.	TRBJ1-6	CASSLGGSYNSPLHF	TGTGCCAGCAGCTTGGGAGGGAGCTATAATTCACCCCTCCACTTT